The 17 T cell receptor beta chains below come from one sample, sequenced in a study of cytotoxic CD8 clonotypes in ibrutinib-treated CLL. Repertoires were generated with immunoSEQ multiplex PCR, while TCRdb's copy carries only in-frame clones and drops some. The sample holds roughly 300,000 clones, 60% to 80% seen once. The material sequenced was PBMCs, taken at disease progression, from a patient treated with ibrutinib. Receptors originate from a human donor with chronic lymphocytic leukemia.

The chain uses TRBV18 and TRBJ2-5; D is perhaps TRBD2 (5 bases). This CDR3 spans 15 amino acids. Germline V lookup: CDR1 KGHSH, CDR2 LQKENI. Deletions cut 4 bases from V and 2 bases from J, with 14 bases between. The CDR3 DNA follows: TGTGCCAGCTCACACCGGCGCGGGCCACAAGAGACCCAGTACTTC. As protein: CASSHRRGPQETQYF.

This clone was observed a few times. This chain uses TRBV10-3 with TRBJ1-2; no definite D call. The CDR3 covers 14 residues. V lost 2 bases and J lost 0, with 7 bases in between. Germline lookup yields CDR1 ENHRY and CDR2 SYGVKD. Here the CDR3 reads CAISEGLANYGYTF. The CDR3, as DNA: TGTGCCATCAGTGAGGGGCTAGCTAACTATGGCTACACCTTC.

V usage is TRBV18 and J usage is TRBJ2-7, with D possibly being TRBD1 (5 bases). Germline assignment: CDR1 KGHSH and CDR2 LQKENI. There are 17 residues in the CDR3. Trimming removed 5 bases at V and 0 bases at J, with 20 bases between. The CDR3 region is CASSNRQPGLTSYEQYF. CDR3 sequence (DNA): TGTGCCAGCTCAAATCGACAGCCAGGTTTGACCTCCTACGAGCAGTACTTC.

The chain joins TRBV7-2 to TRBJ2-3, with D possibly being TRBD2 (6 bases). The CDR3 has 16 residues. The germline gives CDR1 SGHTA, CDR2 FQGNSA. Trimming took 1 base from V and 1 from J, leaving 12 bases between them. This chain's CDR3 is CASSLVGGLRTDTQYF. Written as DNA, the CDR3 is TGTGCCAGCAGCTTAGTGGGGGGACTTCGCACAGATACGCAGTATTTT.

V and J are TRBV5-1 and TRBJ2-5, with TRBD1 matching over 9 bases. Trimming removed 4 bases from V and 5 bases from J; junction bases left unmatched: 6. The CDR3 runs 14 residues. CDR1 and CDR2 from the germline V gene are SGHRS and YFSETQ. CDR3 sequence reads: CASSLNRGLETQYF. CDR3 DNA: TGCGCCAGCAGCCTAAACAGGGGGCTGGAGACCCAGTACTTC. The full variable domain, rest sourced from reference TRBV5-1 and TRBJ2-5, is KAGVTQTPRYLIKTRGQQVTLSCSPISGHRSVSWYQQTPGQGLQFLFEYFSETQRNKGNFPGRFSGRQFSNSRSEMNVSTLELGDSALYLCASSLNRGLETQYFGPGTRLLVL.

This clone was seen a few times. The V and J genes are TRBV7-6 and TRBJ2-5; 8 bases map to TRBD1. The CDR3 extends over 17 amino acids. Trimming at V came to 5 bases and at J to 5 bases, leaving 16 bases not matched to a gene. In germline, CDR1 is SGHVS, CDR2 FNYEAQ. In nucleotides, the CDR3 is TGTGCCAGCAGCACCCGCGGACAGGGAGTGATATCGGAGACCCAGTACTTC. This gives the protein CASSTRGQGVISETQYF.

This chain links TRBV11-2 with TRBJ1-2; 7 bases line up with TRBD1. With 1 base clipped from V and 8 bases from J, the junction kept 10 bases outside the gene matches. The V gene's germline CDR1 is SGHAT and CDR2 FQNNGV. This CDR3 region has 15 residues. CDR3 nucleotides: TGTGCCAGCAGCTTAGTTCGAGGCCACAGGGGAGGCTACACCTTC. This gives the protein CASSLVRGHRGGYTF. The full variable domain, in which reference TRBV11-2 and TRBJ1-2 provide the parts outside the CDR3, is EAGVAQSPRYKIIEKRQSVAFWCNPISGHATLYWYQQILGQGPKLLIQFQNNGVVDDSQLPKDRFSAERLKGVDSTLKIQPAKLEDSAVYLCASSLVRGHRGGYTFGSGTRLTVV.

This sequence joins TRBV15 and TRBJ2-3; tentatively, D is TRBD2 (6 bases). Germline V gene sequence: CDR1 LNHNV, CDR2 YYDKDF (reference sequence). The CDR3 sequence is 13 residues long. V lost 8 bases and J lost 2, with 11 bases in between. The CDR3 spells CATRRATTDTQYF. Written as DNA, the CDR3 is TGTGCCACCCGGAGGGCCACCACAGATACGCAGTATTTT.

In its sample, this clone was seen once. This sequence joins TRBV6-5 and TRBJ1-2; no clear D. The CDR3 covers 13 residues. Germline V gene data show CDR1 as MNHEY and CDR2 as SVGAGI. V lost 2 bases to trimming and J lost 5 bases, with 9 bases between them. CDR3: CASSYHQGYGYTF. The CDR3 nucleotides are TGTGCCAGCAGTTACCATCAAGGGTATGGCTACACCTTC.

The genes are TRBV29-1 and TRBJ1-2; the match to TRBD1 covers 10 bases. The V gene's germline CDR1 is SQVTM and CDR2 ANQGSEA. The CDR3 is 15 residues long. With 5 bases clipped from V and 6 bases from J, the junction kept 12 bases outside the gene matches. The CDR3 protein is CSVRRRQGAIDGYTF. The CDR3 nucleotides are TGCAGCGTTCGAAGGCGACAGGGGGCTATCGATGGCTACACCTTC.

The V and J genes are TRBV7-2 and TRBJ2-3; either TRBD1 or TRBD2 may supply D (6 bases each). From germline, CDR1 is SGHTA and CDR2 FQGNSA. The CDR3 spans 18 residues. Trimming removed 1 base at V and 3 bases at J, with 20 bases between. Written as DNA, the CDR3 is TGTGCCAGCAGCTTAGTTCCGGGCCGAATAGGGGGGACAGATACGCAGTATTTT. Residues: CASSLVPGRIGGTDTQYF.

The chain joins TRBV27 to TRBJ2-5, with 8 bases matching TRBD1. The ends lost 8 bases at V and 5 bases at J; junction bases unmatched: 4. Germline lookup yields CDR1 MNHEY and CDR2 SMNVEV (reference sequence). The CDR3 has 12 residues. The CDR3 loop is CASGYRGETQYF. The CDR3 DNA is TGTGCCAGCGGGTACAGGGGGGAGACCCAGTACTTC.

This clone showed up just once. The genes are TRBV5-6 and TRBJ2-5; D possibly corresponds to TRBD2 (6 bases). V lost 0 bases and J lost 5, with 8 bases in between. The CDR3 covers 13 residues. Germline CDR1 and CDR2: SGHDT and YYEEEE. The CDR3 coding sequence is TGTGCCAGCAGCTTGGGGGCGGGGGAGACCCAGTACTTC. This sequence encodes CASSLGAGETQYF.

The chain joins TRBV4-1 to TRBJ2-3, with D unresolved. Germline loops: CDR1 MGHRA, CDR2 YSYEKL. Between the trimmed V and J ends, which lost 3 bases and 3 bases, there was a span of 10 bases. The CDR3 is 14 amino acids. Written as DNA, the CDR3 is TGCGCCAGCAGCCACAGGAGTAAGACAGATACGCAGTATTTT. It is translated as CASSHRSKTDTQYF.

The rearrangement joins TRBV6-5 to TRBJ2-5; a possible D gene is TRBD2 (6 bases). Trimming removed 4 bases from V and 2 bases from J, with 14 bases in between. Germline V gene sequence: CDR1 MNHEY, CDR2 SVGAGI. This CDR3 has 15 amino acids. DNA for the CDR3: TGTGCCAGCAGTTCCTCCGGCGGGGAGCAAGAGACCCAGTACTTC. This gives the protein CASSSSGGEQETQYF.

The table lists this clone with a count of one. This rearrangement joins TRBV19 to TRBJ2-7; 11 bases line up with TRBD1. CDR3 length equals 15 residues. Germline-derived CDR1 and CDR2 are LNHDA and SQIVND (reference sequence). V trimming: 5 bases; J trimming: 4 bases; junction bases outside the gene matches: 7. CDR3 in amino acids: CASSSRGQGVYEQYF. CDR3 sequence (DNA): TGTGCCAGTAGTTCTCGGGGACAGGGGGTTTACGAGCAGTACTTC.

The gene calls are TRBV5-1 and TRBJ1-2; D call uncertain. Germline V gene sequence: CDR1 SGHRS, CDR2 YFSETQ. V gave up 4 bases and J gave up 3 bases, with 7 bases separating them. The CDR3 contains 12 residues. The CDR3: CASSRSYYGYTF. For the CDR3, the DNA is TGCGCCAGCAGCCGGTCATACTATGGCTACACCTTC.